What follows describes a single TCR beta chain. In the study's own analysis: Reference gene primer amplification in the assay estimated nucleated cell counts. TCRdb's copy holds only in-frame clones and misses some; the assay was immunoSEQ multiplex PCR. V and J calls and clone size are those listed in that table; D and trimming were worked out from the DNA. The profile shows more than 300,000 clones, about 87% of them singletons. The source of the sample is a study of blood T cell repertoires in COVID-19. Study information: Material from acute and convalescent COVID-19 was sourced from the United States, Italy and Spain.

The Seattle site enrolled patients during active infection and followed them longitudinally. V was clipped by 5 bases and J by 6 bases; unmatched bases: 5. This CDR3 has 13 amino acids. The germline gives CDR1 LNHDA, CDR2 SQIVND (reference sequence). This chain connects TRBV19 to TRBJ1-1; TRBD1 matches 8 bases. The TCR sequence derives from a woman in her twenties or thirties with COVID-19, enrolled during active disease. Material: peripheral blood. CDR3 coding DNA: TGTGCCAGTAGTCAGGGGGCGCGGGCTGAAGCTTTCTTT. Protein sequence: CASSQGARAEAFF.